This TCR beta chain was identified during a study of blood T cell repertoires in COVID-19. Looking at the study overall: The United States, Italy and Spain supplied acute and convalescent COVID-19 samples.

Per the study methods: Reference gene primer amplification gave nucleated cell count estimates. The method was immunoSEQ multiplex PCR; TCRdb's version includes in-frame clones alone and lacks a portion of them. Clonal size and the V and J genes are those of that table, whereas D and trimming came from the DNA. There are some 350,000 clones in the sample; over 70% occur only once, and 5% to 6% lies in the top ten. Cohort allocation depended upon clinical history that participants reported. Recovery among Cohort 3 donors was established by two negative PCRs, clearance, or symptom resolution. This clone showed up just once. The V end was cut by 7 bases, the J end by 3 bases, with 10 bases between. This CDR3 has 13 amino acids.

The chain combines TRBV12-3 or TRBV12-4 with TRBJ2-1; D is unresolved. The receptor was derived from a man aged 25 to 40 who had recovered from COVID-19. The sample consisted of PBMCs or T cells enriched from blood (not recorded which). The CDR3 sequence: CASTPSGYNEQFF. In DNA form, the CDR3 reads TGTGCCAGCACCCCCTCGGGCTACAATGAGCAGTTCTTC.